This is a list of T cell receptor beta chains from one sample in a study of OX40 agonist ivuxolimab in advanced cancers. Only in-frame clones appear in the TCRdb table, and some are missing; sequencing was by immunoSEQ multiplex PCR. The repertoire holds roughly 100,000 clones, over 75% seen once, with over 0.3% in the top ten. Sequencing was performed on CD4+ or CD8+ T cells sorted from blood, taken in a trial of the OX40 agonist ivuxolimab. These receptor sequences come from an adult with an advanced solid tumor such as melanoma, head and neck, liver or kidney cancer. CDR3s include the opening cysteine and the closing phenylalanine or tryptophan. Part of the rows lack a size; the others show once, few, many or a class for expanded clones.

clone size | V gene | CDR3 protein
. | TRBV5-1 | CASSSTGRGYGYTF
. | TRBV30 | CAWNRNDRATEAFF
. | TRBV5-6 | CASSLLGGQRNTIYF
. | TRBV6-1 | CASSEDPPQRVYNEQFF
. | TRBV6-5 | CASSYLGLGTEAFF
once | TRBV7-9 | CASSAGTSGVDEQFF
. | TRBV11-2 | CASSLGGPLWGYTF
. | TRBV6-5 | CASSYFSGGKGEKLFF
. | TRBV6-1 | CASIEGTSLGNQPQHF
. | TRBV10-1 | CASRRVFYEQYF
. | TRBV7-2 | CASSFGTRGQPQHF
. | TRBV5-1 | CAARTSGDTDTQYF
. | TRBV28 | CASSLDGYSNQPQHF
. | TRBV10-3 | CAISERVNTEAFF
. | TRBV7-3 | CASSLSGESYNEQFF
. | TRBV6-6 | CASTPGGETQYF
. | TRBV6-5 | CASSVNRVSYEQYF
. | TRBV29-1 | CSVGGTSGGPEETQYF
. | TRBV7-9 | CASSTRGIISETQYF
. | TRBV6-5 | CASSYRGQGSPLHF
few | TRBV27 | CASSPPRGSGANVLTF
. | TRBV18 | CASSPGGSKEQFF
. | TRBV7-8 | CASSPWTVPTDTQYF
once | TRBV19 | CASSISGGTDTQYF
. | TRBV5-1 | CASSLGRGGTEAFF
. | TRBV7-9 | CASSLGTLTPGELFF
. | TRBV4-1 | CASSQEVTGLRGPLHF
. | TRBV2 | CAGWDPMNTEAFF
. | TRBV2 | CASSGYGNYGYTF
once | TRBV29-1 | CSAALPAGGDYGYTF
. | TRBV16 | CASSQSRGLSNQPQHF
. | TRBV4-2 | CASSQATGLTGELFF
. | TRBV6-1 | CASSGPGQGAGETQYF
. | TRBV27 | CASSWALASGANVLTF
. | TRBV6-6 | CASSYSNGPYEQYF
. | TRBV6-5 | CASRDRGTEQYF
. | TRBV4-3 | CASSHQETGGYEQYF
. | TRBV5-8 | CASRAWSDNQPQHF
few | TRBV18 | CASSPRAGDYGYTF
once | TRBV7-9 | CASSSGPSSGNTIYF